This T cell receptor beta chain was retrieved from a study of T cells after somatic rescue of genetic block. Germline assignment: CDR1 SGHRS and CDR2 YFSETQ. CDR3 size: 13 residues. V dropped 7 bases and J dropped 0; count of bases not matched to a gene: 4. The repertoire was sequenced with immunoSEQ multiplex PCR; TCRdb's copy has only in-frame clones and lacks some. The sample shows about 52,000 clones, 90% to 96% of them seen only once. This clonotype was sampled from a child under three years old. This chain connects TRBV5-1 to TRBJ2-7, with 7 bases fitting TRBD2. The sequenced sample was peripheral blood mononuclear cells (PBMCs). CDR3 coding DNA: TGCGCCAGCGCCGGGACTAACTCCTACGAGCAGTACTTC. Translated, it gives CASAGTNSYEQYF.